Presented here are 11 T cell receptor beta chains from one specimen sequenced in a study of immune characterization of retroperitoneal liposarcoma. TCRdb reanalysed the PCR reads using MiXCR and keeps one entry per CDR3 protein. The top ten clones hold 6.5% to 9% of a sample with fewer than 20,000 distinct CDR3 sequences, 35% to 40% of them seen once. The sequencing input was blood. Every receptor here comes from a male donor with retroperitoneal liposarcoma.

V and J are TRBV6-1 and TRBJ2-7; 8 positions agree with TRBD1. Looked up from germline, CDR1 is MNHNS and CDR2 is SASEGT. The CDR3 length is 13 residues. V lost 7 bases to trimming and J lost 2 bases; unmatched junction nucleotides: 4. CDR3 sequence: CASIGQGPYEQYF. DNA of the CDR3: TGTGCCAGCATTGGACAGGGCCCCTACGAGCAGTACTTC.

In its sample, this clonotype was seen many times. The V call is TRBV6-4, the J call TRBJ2-1, with D perhaps being TRBD1 or TRBD2 (5 bases each). The better agreement between TRBJ2-7 and the DNA end casts doubt on the J call. The CDR3 covers 15 residues. The germline gives CDR1 MRHNA, CDR2 SNTAGT. The CDR3 DNA is TGTGCCAGCAGTGACTCCGAGGGGTTGGGGAATGAGCAGTACTTC. Translating gives CASSDSEGLGNEQYF.

This clonotype is labeled as medium-sized (0.01 to 0.1%). This sequence joins TRBV7-9 and TRBJ2-1; D uncertain. The J call is doubtful: the DNA matches TRBJ2-7 better. Germline assignment: CDR1 SEHNR and CDR2 FQNEAQ (reference sequence). This CDR3 is 16 amino acids long. The CDR3 sequence is CASSPGARSSYNEQYF. The CDR3 region has the DNA TGTGCCAGCAGCCCGGGTGCGAGGAGCTCCTACAATGAGCAGTACTTC.

In this sample, this clonotype turned up a few times. The CDR3 protein is CASTHVDRVEQFF. In DNA, the CDR3 is TGTGCCAGCACTCACGTGGACAGGGTCGAGCAGTTCTTC. The chain links TRBV12-3 or TRBV12-4 to TRBJ2-1, with 8 bases fitting TRBD1. This CDR3 is 13 amino acids long. Trimming at V came to 7 bases and at J to 10 bases, leaving 9 bases not matched to a gene.

As DNA, the CDR3 is TGTGCCAGCTCAACAGGGGTGGGCATTCAGTACTTC. Protein product: CASSTGVGIQYF. This chain uses TRBV12-3 or TRBV12-4 with TRBJ2-4; 7 bases agree with TRBD1. With V trimmed by 8 bases and J by 9 bases, 7 bases remained unmatched. The CDR3 extends over 12 amino acids.

As to this clonotype: The CDR3 end shows no conserved phenylalanine or tryptophan, and so a read error is likely. The rearrangement links TRBV11-3 to TRBJ2-5; D is possibly TRBD1 or TRBD2 (5 bases each). The end of the DNA aligns better with TRBJ2-7, so the J call may be wrong. The CDR3 has 15 residues. Looked up from germline, CDR1 is SGHNT and CDR2 is YENEEA. The CDR3 here is CASSPLGVLSYEQYS. The CDR3, as DNA: TGTGCCAGCAGCCCCCTGGGGGTATTGAGCTACGAGCAGTACTCA.

This clonotype has a count of ten or more. The junction departs from germline at one end; a sequencing error may be responsible. The rearrangement uses TRBV28 and TRBJ2-4; the D is unclear. The length of the CDR3 is 8 residues. Germline CDR1 MDHEN, CDR2 SYDVKM. This chain's CDR3 is CASSLSGF. Here the CDR3 DNA reads TGTGCCAGCAGTCTGTCAGGCTTC.

This clonotype was found many times. V usage is TRBV12-3 or TRBV12-4 and J usage is TRBJ2-1; 11 nucleotides align to TRBD2. With the DNA end fitting TRBJ2-7 better, the J assignment may be wrong. The CDR3 is 16 residues long. The CDR3 coding sequence is TGTGCCAGCAGTACTCGACTAGCGGGATCCTACAATGAGCAGTACTTC. Translation gives CASSTRLAGSYNEQYF.

This chain links TRBV6-6 with TRBJ1-1; TRBD1 aligns across 9 bases. CDR1 is MNHNY, CDR2 SVGAGI, per germline (reference sequence). This CDR3 is built from 13 residues. With V trimmed by 2 bases and J by 8 bases, 3 bases remained unmatched. CDR3 nucleotide sequence: TGTGCCAGCAGTTACGGACAGGGGAAGGAAGCTTTCTTT. Its translation is CASSYGQGKEAFF.

The sample holds a few counts of this clonotype. The chain has TRBV12-3 or TRBV12-4 and TRBJ2-1, with 13 bases fitting TRBD2. The CDR3 has 14 amino acids. V dropped 6 bases and J dropped 9; count of bases not matched to a gene: 5. CDR3 protein: CASSGTSGVSEQFF. In DNA, the CDR3 is TGTGCCAGCAGCGGGACTAGCGGGGTGAGTGAGCAGTTCTTC.

In its sample, this clonotype was seen many times. CDR3 nucleotide sequence: TGTGCCATCAGTGACAGTTCAGGAGGACAGGGGGCACCTAGCTCCTACGAGCAGTACTTC. Its translation is CAISDSSGGQGAPSSYEQYF. V and J are TRBV10-3 and TRBJ2-7, with TRBD1 identical over 11 bases. V was clipped by 3 bases and J by 0 bases; unmatched bases: 16. This CDR3 is 20 amino acids long. Per germline, CDR1 ENHRY and CDR2 SYGVKD.